The T cell receptor (beta chain) under discussion was sequenced for a study of long-term antiretroviral therapy in people with HIV. Germline values: CDR1 SEHNR, CDR2 FQNEAQ (reference sequence). V lost 4 bases and J lost 4, with 10 bases in between. The CDR3 extends over 14 amino acids. There were roughly 0.95-10 million cryopreserved PBMC in the samples before DNA extraction. Study observations and caveats: Even long-term ART left TRB diversity below transplant donor controls, despite gains. ART adherence, viral resistance and therapy changes went undocumented. Controls exceeded HIV repertoires in CDR3 length range.

They ran version v3.0 of the immunoSEQ assay at survey level. Only in-frame clones appear in the TCRdb table, and some are missing; sequencing was by immunoSEQ multiplex PCR. The profile covers about 25,000 clones, with over 80% appearing a single time and approximately 16% taken by the ten largest. This clone appeared once. Its antigen is still unknown. The V call is TRBV7-9, the J call TRBJ1-4, with D perhaps TRBD1 (5 bases). The TCR comes from a man aged 25 to 45 with HIV. Sample: unsorted PBMCs, taken approximately 4.3 years after starting antiretroviral therapy. The CDR3 reads CASSSGRSNEKLFF. The CDR3 nucleotides read TGTGCCAGCAGCTCGGGACGGAGTAATGAAAAACTGTTTTTT.